This T cell receptor (beta chain) was captured in a study of beta chain features in type 1 diabetes. Study information: No patient-donor differences in age, gender, total cells or subset yield.

A word on this clone: Its antigen is as yet unknown.

Sequenced material consisted of expressed TCRB transcripts (all of the isolated RNA was reverse transcribed). Clones were sequenced by immunoSEQ multiplex PCR, and TCRdb holds only the in-frame ones, with some missing. The data show around 140,000 clones, about 10% seen once. The V gene lost 6 bases and the J gene lost 2 bases, with 19 bases spanning the gap. Germline CDR1 reads MDHEN; CDR2 reads SYDVKM. The CDR3 is made up of 16 amino acids. Points from the study as a whole: Type 1 diabetes patients had VDJ junctions that carried fewer insertions and more deletions. TCRB repertoires of naive, central memory and Treg cells appeared more similar among patients than among healthy donors. Shortening that was moderate but significant affected the TCRB CDR3s of Type 1 diabetes patients in all four CD4+ subsets.

This chain uses TRBV28 with TRBJ2-5, with D tentatively TRBD2 (7 bases). This clonotype originated in a man aged 18 to 29 in good health. Sequences were obtained from naive CD4+ T cells from blood. The CDR3 is CASSLNRGAGQETQYF. CDR3 nucleotides: TGTGCCAGCAGCCTTAACCGGGGGGCAGGGCAAGAGACCCAGTACTTC.